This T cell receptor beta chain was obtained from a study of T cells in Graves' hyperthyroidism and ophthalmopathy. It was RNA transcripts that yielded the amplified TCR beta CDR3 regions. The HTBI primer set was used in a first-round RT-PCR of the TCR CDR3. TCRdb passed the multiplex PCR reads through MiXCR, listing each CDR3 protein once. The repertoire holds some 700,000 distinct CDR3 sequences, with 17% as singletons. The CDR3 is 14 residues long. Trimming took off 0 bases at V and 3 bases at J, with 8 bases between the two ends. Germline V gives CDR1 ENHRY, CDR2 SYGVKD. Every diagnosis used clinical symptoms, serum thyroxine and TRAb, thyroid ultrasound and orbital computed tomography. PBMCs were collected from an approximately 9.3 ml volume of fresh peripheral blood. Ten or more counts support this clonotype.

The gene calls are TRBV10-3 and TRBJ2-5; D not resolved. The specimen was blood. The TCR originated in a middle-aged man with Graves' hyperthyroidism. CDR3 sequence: CAISESFAKETQYF. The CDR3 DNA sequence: TGTGCCATCAGTGAGTCATTTGCGAAAGAGACCCAGTACTTC.